Described below is a single T cell receptor beta chain sequence and its context. The antigen is not known. This sample was taken from a study of T-cell memory formation after mild COVID-19. MiXCR was run by TCRdb on the 5' RACE reads, yielding one entry per CDR3 protein. The sample lists 150,000 or so distinct CDR3 sequences; about 15% were seen once. The CDR3 is 16 amino acids. Germline V lookup: CDR1 DFQATT, CDR2 SNEGSKA (reference sequence). The V and J ends lost 4 bases and 0 bases respectively, with 13 bases between them. Regarding the study as a whole: CM and EM subsets held most contracting CD4+ clones; EMRA held CD8+ ones.

This receptor was identified in an adult woman who had mild COVID-19 (a few samples of this study predate the infection). Cell type and time point are not known. Sample: PBMCs or a T cell subset sorted from them (not recorded which). The chain recombines TRBV20-1 with TRBJ2-6; the D is unclear. In DNA form, the CDR3 reads TGCAGTGCTATATCGTTTACTCCCTCTGGGGCCAACGTCCTGACTTTC. Its translation is CSAISFTPSGANVLTF.